This TCR beta chain appears in the sequencing data of a study of T cell repertoires in cytomegalovirus infection. Overall study: Shared public TCR beta signatures pointed to both CMV infection and a matching HLA type.

This clonotype was seen only a few times. Its antigen is as yet unknown. TCRdb processed the reads anew with MiXCR; each CDR3 protein has one entry. The top ten clones hold roughly 13% of a sample with fewer than 1,000,000 distinct CDR3 sequences, under 40% of them seen once. Study findings and constraints: Cumulative frequency of public TCR beta families picked out carriers of CMV plus the relevant HLA. There were HLA-C-restricted CMV-specific TCR beta clonotypes dominating the ex vivo response.

The sample here was cultured CD8+ T cells from PBMCs, taken from culture after CMV antigen stimulation. The clonotype was recovered from a human donor in good health (CMV status not recorded). Some clones in this sample may be carry-over from other donors' samples.

The CDR3 region has the DNA TGTGCCAGCAGACCACCGGGACAGCCCTACGAGCAGTACTTC. Translation gives CASRPPGQPYEQYF. J is TRBJ2-7 and V is TRBV5-4, with 7 bases lining up with TRBD1. The CDR3 has 14 amino acids. V was clipped by 5 bases and J by 2 bases; unmatched bases: 7. Germline V lookup: CDR1 SGHNT, CDR2 YYREEE (reference sequence). Based on the CDR3 plus reference TRBV5-4 and TRBJ2-7, the full variable domain is ETGVTQSPTHLIKTRGQQVTLRCSSQSGHNTVSWYQQALGQGPQFIFQYYREEENGRGNFPPRFSGLQFPNYSSELNVNALELDDSALYLCASRPPGQPYEQYFGPGTRLTVT.